This T cell receptor beta chain was identified in a study of identical twins. General study points: Conclusions rested on cross-sectional statistics rather than following the same donors. Twins' surplus sharing was weaker for beta out-of-frame sequences. It was possible that invariant MAIT and iNKT cells partly confounded the zero-insertion analyses.

J was trimmed by 2 bases and V by 3 bases; bases with no gene match: 8. This CDR3 spans 17 amino acids. The germline V gene has CDR1 SGHVS and CDR2 FNYEAQ. One entry per CDR3 protein, called by TCRdb with MiXCR from the 5' RACE reads. The repertoire has around 1.7 million distinct CDR3 sequences, 25% to 35% of them found once; the top ten carry over 0.25%. As regards this clonotype: Its antigen is unknown.

All donors were healthy, and all were Caucasian. This sequence joins TRBV7-6 and TRBJ2-3; TRBD2 aligns across 10 bases. This TCR came from a newborn girl in good health. The sequenced sample consisted of cord blood. CDR3 nucleotide sequence: TGTGCCAGCAGCTTGGCCGGGACTAGCGAATACACAGATACGCAGTATTTT. Translation gives CASSLAGTSEYTDTQYF.